Following are 30 T cell receptor beta chains from one sample sequenced in a study of blood T cell repertoires in COVID-19. Method: immunoSEQ multiplex PCR; TCRdb's copy keeps in-frame clones and lacks some. The sample shows about 480,000 clones, roughly 87% of them seen only once. Sequencing used peripheral blood. These TCRs come from a man in his late teens or twenties with COVID-19, enrolled during active disease.

This CDR3 reads CASSLTSGGNTIYF. CDR3 in DNA: TGTGCCAGCAGCTTAACGTCAGGAGGAAACACCATATATTTT. The chain is built from TRBV7-9 and TRBJ1-3; no firm D call. Trimming took 2 bases from V and 4 from J, leaving 9 bases between them. In germline, CDR1 is SEHNR, CDR2 FQNEAQ (reference sequence). The CDR3 sequence is 14 residues long.

This clone was picked up one time. J is TRBJ1-6 and V is TRBV27; D remains ambiguous. Trimming removed 8 bases from V and 8 bases from J, with 19 bases in between. Germline V gene data show CDR1 as MNHEY and CDR2 as SMNVEV (reference sequence). The CDR3 is made up of 15 amino acids. The CDR3 nucleotides read TGTGCCAGCCGAAACTTGGGCCAGATGGATTCACCCCTCCACTTT. Its protein product is CASRNLGQMDSPLHF.

The rearrangement links TRBV7-9 to TRBJ1-1; no clear D gene. Trimming shortened V by 4 bases and J by 4 bases, and 13 bases separated the two germline ends. The CDR3 totals 14 residues. CDR1 and CDR2 (germline): SEHNR, FQNEAQ (reference sequence). As DNA, the CDR3 is TGTGCCAGCAGCTCCCCGGTAGTTTTCACTGAAGCTTTCTTT. Translating gives CASSSPVVFTEAFF.

The chain's CDR3 is CASSARDRVVKNIQYF. The DNA for the CDR3 is TGTGCCAGCAGTGCCCGGGACAGAGTGGTCAAAAACATTCAGTACTTC. The chain is built from TRBV6-6 and TRBJ2-4; 7 nucleotides match TRBD1. Per germline, CDR1 MNHNY and CDR2 SVGAGI (reference sequence). Trimming cost V 5 bases and J 3 bases; bases outside gene matches: 10. CDR3 length: 16 residues.

The chain recombines TRBV5-1 with TRBJ2-2; TRBD2 matches at 8 bases. The CDR3 has 15 residues. V shed 3 bases, J shed 7 bases, and the junction held 8 bases outside the gene matches. Per germline, CDR1 SGHRS and CDR2 YFSETQ. CDR3 residues: CASSSKRGSDGELFF. CDR3 DNA: TGCGCCAGCAGCTCCAAGCGGGGGAGCGACGGGGAGCTGTTTTTT.

The chain has TRBV27 and TRBJ1-6; weak D call: TRBD1 (6 bases). Germline loops: CDR1 MNHEY, CDR2 SMNVEV (reference sequence). V was pared by 5 bases and J by 10 bases, with 18 bases between. This CDR3 has 15 residues. The CDR3 DNA reads as TGTGCCAGCAGTAAAAACAGGGATCCCACATCACCCCTCCACTTT. It yields the protein CASSKNRDPTSPLHF.

CDR3 bases: TGTGCCAGCACCCTCGGGACTAGCGGAGCCGGCGAGCAGTACTTC. Translated: CASTLGTSGAGEQYF. The rearrangement joins TRBV5-4 to TRBJ2-7, with 11 bases matching TRBD2. Per germline, CDR1 SGHNT and CDR2 YYREEE (reference sequence). With V trimmed by 6 bases and J by 6 bases, 11 bases remained unmatched. This CDR3 comprises 15 residues. Filled out from reference TRBV5-4 and TRBJ2-7, the complete variable domain reads ETGVTQSPTHLIKTRGQQVTLRCSSQSGHNTVSWYQQALGQGPQFIFQYYREEENGRGNFPPRFSGLQFPNYSSELNVNALELDDSALYLCASTLGTSGAGEQYFGPGTRLTVT.

The chain combines TRBV6-5 with TRBJ1-4; the match to TRBD1 covers 10 bases. Trimming at V came to 6 bases and at J to 8 bases, leaving 6 bases not matched to a gene. The V gene's germline CDR1 is MNHEY and CDR2 SVGAGI. The CDR3 runs 14 residues. DNA for the CDR3: TGTGCCAGCAGGGGGGGGACAGGGGAGGAAAAACTGTTTTTT. Translated: CASRGGTGEEKLFF.

The V gene is TRBV19, the J gene TRBJ2-7, with 9 bases matching TRBD2. After removal of 10 bases from V and 1 base from J, the junction contained 8 bases not matched to a gene. The CDR3 extends over 14 amino acids. Germline CDR1 LNHDA, CDR2 SQIVND (reference sequence). The CDR3 DNA reads as TGTGCCACACATCCCGCGGGGGGGTCCTACGAGCAGTACTTC. This encodes CATHPAGGSYEQYF.

This clone was detected only once. The J gene is TRBJ2-7, the V gene TRBV3-1 (or the pseudogene TRBV3-2); the D gene is possibly TRBD1 (5 bases). This CDR3 comprises 20 residues. Deletions cut 2 bases from V and 1 base from J, with 27 bases between. Germline values: CDR1 LGHDT, CDR2 YNNKEL (reference sequence). CDR3 amino acids: CASSQTWGRVTKDGSYEQYF. DNA for the CDR3: TGTGCCAGCAGCCAAACTTGGGGCAGGGTGACAAAGGATGGTTCCTACGAGCAGTACTTC.

V usage is TRBV2 and J usage is TRBJ1-5; D is uncertain. This CDR3 spans 15 amino acids. The V end lost 5 bases, the J end lost 0 bases, and 11 bases lay between the germline ends. Germline CDR1 SNHLY, CDR2 FYNNEI. CDR3 nucleotide sequence: TGTGCCAGCAGTCGAGACACAAATAGCAATCAGCCCCAGCATTTT. Amino acids: CASSRDTNSNQPQHF.

The chain employs TRBV20-1 and TRBJ2-2; possibly TRBD1 for D (6 bases). This CDR3 is 15 amino acids long. Germline lookup yields CDR1 DFQATT and CDR2 SNEGSKA (reference sequence). V was pared by 3 bases and J by 3 bases, with 14 bases between. DNA for the CDR3: TGCAGTGCTAGTCTCCCAGGGGTGGACACCGGGGAGCTGTTTTTT. Translation: CSASLPGVDTGELFF.

This clone was seen a single time. The rearrangement uses TRBV7-9 and TRBJ1-1, with a tentative D call TRBD1 (5 bases). V dropped 1 base and J dropped 8 bases, with 11 bases sitting between them. CDR3 length: 13 amino acids. Germline CDR1 SEHNR, CDR2 FQNEAQ (reference sequence). This CDR3 reads CASSLVLRAEAFF. Here the CDR3 DNA reads TGTGCCAGCAGCTTAGTTCTCAGGGCCGAAGCTTTCTTT. The whole variable domain, filled in from reference TRBV7-9 and TRBJ1-1, reads DTGVSQNPRHKITKRGQNVTFRCDPISEHNRLYWYRQTLGQGPEFLTYFQNEAQLEKSRLLSDRFSAERPKGSFSTLEIQRTEQGDSAMYLCASSLVLRAEAFFGQGTRLTVV.

The chain recombines TRBV5-6 with TRBJ2-1; TRBD2 might be the D (5 bases). The length of the CDR3 is 16 residues. Germline values: CDR1 SGHDT, CDR2 YYEEEE. V was cut by 0 bases and J by 5 bases, with 15 bases left in between. CDR3 loop: CASSLGRAVFHNEQFF. CDR3 nucleotide sequence: TGTGCCAGCAGCTTGGGGCGAGCGGTATTCCACAATGAGCAGTTCTTC.

This chain connects TRBV6-1 to TRBJ1-2, with D uncertain. V was shortened by 0 bases and J by 8 bases, with 13 bases between the two germline ends. The CDR3 contains 14 residues. Germline values: CDR1 MNHNS, CDR2 SASEGT. CDR3 coding DNA: TGTGCCAGCAGTGAAGCAGGGAGGTCTTACGGCTACACCTTC. Translating gives CASSEAGRSYGYTF.

Only a few counts were recorded for this clone. This rearrangement joins TRBV15 to TRBJ1-5, with D uncertain. CDR1 and CDR2 from the germline V gene are LNHNV and YYDKDF (reference sequence). Trimming shortened V by 0 bases and J by 3 bases, and 9 bases separated the two germline ends. The CDR3 is made up of 15 amino acids. CDR3 amino acids: CATSRERSDNQPQHF. Written as DNA, the CDR3 is TGTGCCACCAGCAGAGAACGGAGCGACAATCAGCCCCAGCATTTT.

The chain links TRBV11-2 to TRBJ2-7; 10 nucleotides line up with TRBD2. J gave up 0 bases and V 5 bases, and 4 bases lay outside the gene matches. CDR1 and CDR2 from the germline V gene are SGHAT and FQNNGV. CDR3 length: 15 residues. The CDR3 nucleotides are TGTGCCAGCAGCCGTCTAGCGGGAGCCTCCTACGAGCAGTACTTC. It is translated as CASSRLAGASYEQYF. The variable domain in full, with the rest retrieved from reference TRBV11-2 and TRBJ2-7, is EAGVAQSPRYKIIEKRQSVAFWCNPISGHATLYWYQQILGQGPKLLIQFQNNGVVDDSQLPKDRFSAERLKGVDSTLKIQPAKLEDSAVYLCASSRLAGASYEQYFGPGTRLTVT.

This chain connects TRBV6-5 to TRBJ2-3; the match to TRBD1 covers 8 bases. The CDR3 runs 15 residues. Germline V lookup: CDR1 MNHEY, CDR2 SVGAGI. V trimming: 6 bases; J trimming: 2 bases; junction bases outside the gene matches: 7. Here the CDR3 DNA reads TGTGCCAGCAGGCGGGACAGGAAGATCACAGATACGCAGTATTTT. Amino acids: CASRRDRKITDTQYF.

J is TRBJ1-2 and V is TRBV3-1 (or the pseudogene TRBV3-2); TRBD1 is a possible D gene (6 bases). Per germline, CDR1 LGHDT and CDR2 YNNKEL (reference sequence). This CDR3 is built from 14 residues. Trimming left V 0 bases short and J 4 bases short, with 9 bases between. The CDR3 here is CASSQEGTTYGYTF. The CDR3 DNA is TGTGCCAGCAGCCAAGAAGGGACAACCTATGGCTACACCTTC.

The gene calls are TRBV6-5 and TRBJ1-6; 9 bases are shared with TRBD1. Trimming cost V 6 bases and J 8 bases; bases outside gene matches: 2. The CDR3 sequence is 13 residues long. Germline assignment: CDR1 MNHEY and CDR2 SVGAGI. The CDR3 region has the DNA TGTGCCAGCAGGTGGGACAGGGATTCACCCCTCCACTTT. It translates to CASRWDRDSPLHF.

The genes are TRBV5-1 and TRBJ2-7; D may be TRBD1 (5 bases). The CDR3 runs to 13 residues. V was pared by 4 bases and J by 0 bases, with 8 bases between. CDR1 is SGHRS, CDR2 YFSETQ, per germline. The CDR3 sequence is CASSPGYSYEQYF. CDR3 in DNA: TGCGCCAGCAGCCCAGGGTACTCCTACGAGCAGTACTTC.

A single count supports this clone. This chain uses TRBV12-3 or TRBV12-4 with TRBJ1-1, with D perhaps TRBD1 (5 bases). This CDR3 contains 13 residues. The V end lost 4 bases, the J end lost 4 bases, and 10 bases lay between the germline ends. CDR3 in DNA: TGTGCCAGCAGTTGGGGGGAGGGCACTGAAGCTTTCTTT. It specifies CASSWGEGTEAFF.

J is TRBJ2-5 and V is TRBV14; 7 bases agree with TRBD2. Trimming cost V 0 bases and J 5 bases; bases outside gene matches: 6. Germline V lookup: CDR1 SGHDN, CDR2 FVKESK. The CDR3 is 15 residues long. The CDR3 DNA sequence: TGTGCCAGCAGCCAAGATAGGGAGGGTTGGGAGACCCAGTACTTC. This codes for CASSQDREGWETQYF.

The chain couples TRBV15 to TRBJ2-1, with no clear D. This CDR3 spans 13 amino acids. The germline V and J ends were trimmed by 1 base and 9 bases, with 10 bases remaining between them. Looked up from germline, CDR1 is LNHNV and CDR2 is YYDKDF (reference sequence). The CDR3, as DNA: TGTGCCACCAGCAGAGGGTATACAATTGAGCAGTTCTTC. Its protein product is CATSRGYTIEQFF.

The chain links TRBV7-2 to TRBJ2-7; 9 nucleotides line up with TRBD2. The trim removed 3 bases at V and 12 bases at J, leaving 9 bases unmatched. CDR1 and CDR2 from the germline V gene are SGHTA and FQGNSA. The CDR3 is made up of 13 amino acids. CDR3 sequence: CASSFGGGRAWYF. The CDR3 bases are TGTGCCAGCAGCTTCGGGGGCGGGAGGGCCTGGTACTTC.

Note on this clone: At one of its ends the junction is not consistent with the germline gene, which may arise from a read error. V and J are TRBV18 and TRBJ2-3, with 10 bases matching TRBD1. The length of the CDR3 is 16 residues. From germline, CDR1 is KGHSH and CDR2 LQKENI. Here the CDR3 reads CASSTSRDRGGYTQYF. CDR3 DNA sequence: TGTGCCAGCTCAACCAGCCGGGACAGGGGTGGCTATACGCAGTACTTT.

The chain links TRBV2 to TRBJ1-5, with a tentative D call TRBD1 (5 bases). Germline values: CDR1 SNHLY, CDR2 FYNNEI. This CDR3 region has 15 residues. Trimming stripped 6 bases from V and 3 bases from J, with 15 bases between. CDR3 in DNA: TGTGCCAGCAGCGGGCCTGACAGCTACAATCAGCCCCAGCATTTT. Amino acid sequence: CASSGPDSYNQPQHF.

Regarding this clone: One junction end disagrees with the germline gene, perhaps due to a read error. This rearrangement joins TRBV13 to TRBJ1-3; D is unresolved. The CDR3 length is 14 residues. Germline V gene lookup returns CDR1 PRHDT and CDR2 FYEKMQ (reference sequence). The CDR3 reads CASSVGSSGNTIYF. The CDR3 DNA reads TGTGCCAGCAGCGTAGGCAGCTCTGGAAACACCATATATTTT.

The rearrangement links TRBV4-2 to TRBJ1-3, with D perhaps matching TRBD1 (5 bases). The germline V and J ends were trimmed by 0 bases and 2 bases, with 11 bases remaining between them. The germline gives CDR1 LGHNA, CDR2 YNFKEQ. The CDR3 loop spans 16 amino acids. Written as DNA, the CDR3 is TGTGCCAGCAGCCAAGATTCAGCAGGGACTGGAAACACCATATATTTT. It yields the protein CASSQDSAGTGNTIYF.

Only one count was recorded for this clone. The chain combines TRBV2 with TRBJ2-1, with TRBD2 identical over 11 bases. Germline values: CDR1 SNHLY, CDR2 FYNNEI. V lost 2 bases and J lost 4; bases outside the gene matches: 4. The CDR3 consists of 16 residues. Here the CDR3 DNA reads TGTGCCAGCAGTGAATATGGGACTAGCGGTTACAATGAGCAGTTCTTC. Residues: CASSEYGTSGYNEQFF.